Listed below are T cell receptor beta chains from one sample, sequenced in a study of T cell responses to AZD1222 COVID-19 vaccine. Data came from immunoSEQ multiplex PCR; TCRdb stores just in-frame clones and leaves some out. The table lists some 130,000 clones, 90% of them singletons, with 6.9% in the top ten. Material: peripheral blood, obtained on day 0 of AZD1222 vaccination. These receptors originate from an adult in good health. CDR3s include the opening cysteine and the closing phenylalanine or tryptophan. A D gene is named only where the DNA matches it firmly. Expanded clones are given a class, and other clones once, few, many or no size at all.

TRBV6-5,TRBJ2-1,NA,TRBD2,TGTGCCAGCAGTTACTGGACTAGCGGGAGCAATGAGCAGTTCTTC,CASSYWTSGSNEQFF
TRBV28,TRBJ2-3,NA,TRBD1,TGTGCCAGCAGTTTGAGACAGGGTGGAGATACGCAGTATTTT,CASSLRQGGDTQYF
TRBV10-1,TRBJ2-5,NA,NA,TGCGCCAGCAGTGAAGGGGCACGGGAGACCCAGTACTTC,CASSEGARETQYF
TRBV6-5,TRBJ2-2,NA,NA,TGTGCCAGCATGGGCTCTGGGGAGCTGTTTTTT,CASMGSGELFF
TRBV4-3,TRBJ2-2,NA,NA,TGCGCCAGCAGCCAAGTAGAGGTTAACACCGGGGAGCTGTTTTTT,CASSQVEVNTGELFF
TRBV3-1/TRBV3-2,TRBJ1-2,NA,NA,TGTGCCATTCCCGCGTTGTCCCGGCTCTATGGCTACACCTTC,CAIPALSRLYGYTF
TRBV11-1,TRBJ1-3,NA,NA,TGTGCCAGCAACGGGGGAAGCTCTGGAAACACCATATATTTT,CASNGGSSGNTIYF
TRBV10-2,TRBJ1-3,NA,NA,TGCGCCAGCAGTGAGGGGTGGGTCTCTGGAAACACCATATATTTT,CASSEGWVSGNTIYF
TRBV5-4,TRBJ2-2,NA,NA,TGTGCCAGCAGCCTGGACAGATCGGGAACCGGGGAGCTGTTTTTT,CASSLDRSGTGELFF
TRBV12-3/TRBV12-4,TRBJ2-3,NA,NA,TGTGCCAGCAACGGCGGGGGCGGGGATACGCAGTATTTT,CASNGGGGDTQYF
TRBV6-6,TRBJ2-5,few,TRBD2,TGTGCCAGCAGTCCCACTAGCGGGGGTCCCCACGGGGAGACCCAGTACTTC,CASSPTSGGPHGETQYF
TRBV6-2/TRBV6-3,TRBJ2-5,NA,NA,TGTGCCAGCAGTTACTCGGAACAAGAGACCCAGTACTTC,CASSYSEQETQYF
TRBV11-2,TRBJ2-7,NA,NA,TGTGCCAGCAGCTCCTGGGAAGGACAGACCTACGAGCAGTACTTC,CASSSWEGQTYEQYF
TRBV4-1,TRBJ2-7,NA,NA,TGCGCCAGCAGCCAAGAGTGGGGCGGGATAACCTACGAGCAGTACTTC,CASSQEWGGITYEQYF
TRBV6-5,TRBJ1-1,NA,NA,TGTGCCAGCAGAAGAGACAGGCATGAAGCTTTCTTT,CASRRDRHEAFF
TRBV25-1,TRBJ2-7,NA,NA,TGTGCCAGCAGTTCGAGCCCATCCTACGAGCAGTACTTC,CASSSSPSYEQYF
TRBV7-3,TRBJ2-3,NA,NA,TGTGCCAGCAGCTTGATGGCGTCAGATACGCAGTATTTT,CASSLMASDTQYF
TRBV28,TRBJ1-5,NA,NA,TGTGCCAGCAGGTTGAATGCCTATAGCAATCAGCCCCAGCATTTT,CASRLNAYSNQPQHF
TRBV5-1,TRBJ1-5,NA,NA,TGCGCCAGCAGCCAACAGGGAGATCAGCCCCAGCATTTT,CASSQQGDQPQHF
TRBV19,TRBJ2-3,NA,TRBD2,TGTGCCAGTAGTAACCCCCTGGGTAGCGGGGGGACAACAGATACGCAGTATTTT,CASSNPLGSGGTTDTQYF
TRBV10-3,TRBJ2-2,NA,NA,TGTGCCATCAGTGAAGGACTCCCTGTAATCGGGGAGCTGTTTTTT,CAISEGLPVIGELFF
TRBV2,TRBJ2-1,NA,TRBD2,TGTGCCAGCAGTGGAGCGGGGGGTAACAATGAGCAGTTCTTC,CASSGAGGNNEQFF
TRBV7-2,TRBJ1-2,few,NA,TGTGCCAGCAGCTTGCAATATGGCTACACCTTC,CASSLQYGYTF
TRBV29-1,TRBJ1-5,NA,NA,TGCAGCGTTGAGGGGGGGGGCAATCAGCCCCAGCATTTT,CSVEGGGNQPQHF
TRBV9,TRBJ2-7,NA,NA,TGTGCCAGCAGCGTAGCTCAGCTAGACTACGAGCAGTACTTC,CASSVAQLDYEQYF
TRBV6-5,TRBJ2-5,NA,TRBD2,TGTGCCAGTCAAAGCGGGGGGGCCGGGGAGACCCAGTACTTC,CASQSGGAGETQYF
TRBV6-2/TRBV6-3,TRBJ2-5,NA,NA,TGTGCCAGCAGCGCTCCCCCCGGGATCATAAAAGAGACCCAGTACTTC,CASSAPPGIIKETQYF
TRBV5-1,TRBJ1-4,NA,NA,TGCGCCAGCAGGCGGGACGTAGCAACTAATGAAAAACTGTTTTTT,CASRRDVATNEKLFF
TRBV25-1,TRBJ2-1,NA,NA,TGTGCCAGCAGTGAGAGGAGCTCCTACAATGAGCAGTTCTTC,CASSERSSYNEQFF
TRBV3-1/TRBV3-2,TRBJ1-1,NA,NA,TGTGCCAGCAGCCCTCGGTCGGACACTGAAGCTTTCTTT,CASSPRSDTEAFF
TRBV4-1,TRBJ2-7,few,TRBD1,TGCGCCAGCAGCTCCCCGGGACAGGGGGCAGGCGAGCAGTACTTC,CASSSPGQGAGEQYF
TRBV5-4,TRBJ1-1,NA,TRBD1,TGTGCCAGCAGCTCTGGACAGGGGATCATGAACACTGAAGCTTTCTTT,CASSSGQGIMNTEAFF
TRBV6-5,TRBJ1-5,NA,NA,TGTGCCAGCACTCTTGTCAATCAGCCCCAGCATTTT,CASTLVNQPQHF
TRBV19,TRBJ1-5,NA,NA,TGTGCCAGTAGTACCTGGGACATCAATCAGCCCCAGCATTTT,CASSTWDINQPQHF
TRBV5-1,TRBJ2-5,NA,NA,TGCGCCAGCAGCTTGCGGGGAAGGGGGGAGACCCAGTACTTC,CASSLRGRGETQYF
TRBV29-1,TRBJ2-7,NA,NA,TGCAGCGCTCGGGGGCATCGGGGGGTCGAGCAGTACTTC,CSARGHRGVEQYF
TRBV28,TRBJ1-6,NA,NA,TGTGCCAGCAGTTTAGCTACCTTTGATTCACCCCTCCACTTT,CASSLATFDSPLHF
TRBV9,TRBJ2-7,NA,NA,TGTGCCAGCAGCCCGGGCGGCATCGGCTCCTACGAGCAGTACTTC,CASSPGGIGSYEQYF
TRBV6-2/TRBV6-3,TRBJ1-2,NA,NA,TGTGCCAGCAGCCTCCAGACGGAGTATGGTGGCTACACCTTC,CASSLQTEYGGYTF
TRBV7-2,TRBJ2-5,NA,NA,TGTGCCAGCAGCCCCCAGGGGTACCAAGAGACCCAGTACTTC,CASSPQGYQETQYF
TRBV5-8,TRBJ2-5,NA,NA,TGTGCCAGCAGCCCCTATCAGAGGGAAGAGACCCAGTACTTC,CASSPYQREETQYF
TRBV3-1/TRBV3-2,TRBJ1-2,NA,NA,TGTGCCAGCAGCCAAGTCGACCCCTATGGCTACACCTTC,CASSQVDPYGYTF
TRBV5-1,TRBJ1-4,NA,NA,TGCGCCAGCAGAAGACAGATCGCAACTAATGAAAAACTGTTTTTT,CASRRQIATNEKLFF
TRBV18,TRBJ2-3,once,TRBD1,TGTGCCAGCTCACCCCGGGACAGGGGGATAGATACGCAGTATTTT,CASSPRDRGIDTQYF
TRBV5-8,TRBJ2-5,NA,TRBD1,TGTGCCAGCAGCTCCCGATCGACAGGGAGTAGAGAGACCCAGTACTTC,CASSSRSTGSRETQYF
TRBV27,TRBJ1-5,NA,TRBD1,TGTGCCAGCGGACAGGACGGTAGCAATCAGCCCCAGCATTTT,CASGQDGSNQPQHF